One and the same sample provided the 24 T cell receptor beta chains below, sequenced in a study of regulatory T cells in long-lasting Graves disease. Through Arm-PCR of CDR3 regions and iRepertoire HTBI primers, TCR beta libraries were built. TCRdb re-called the multiplex PCR reads through MiXCR, storing one row per CDR3 protein. The sample holds roughly 470,000 distinct CDR3 sequences, less than 25% seen once. The time point denotes: persistent/refractory GD, antithyroid drugs over 5 years with positive TRAb. RNA isolated from PBMCs was used to make the TCR library. The specimen was peripheral blood mononuclear cells (PBMCs), collected when the disease was refractory, from a patient treated with antithyroid drugs. Receptor source: a female donor with Graves disease.

This clonotype has ten or more counts. The CDR3 nucleotides read TGTGCCAGCAGCCGGGACAGGGACACTGAAGCTTTCTTT. This gives the protein CASSRDRDTEAFF. V and J are TRBV7-3 and TRBJ1-1, with TRBD1 matching 9 bases. Germline V gene data show CDR1 as SGHTA and CDR2 as FQGTGA. The V gene end was trimmed by 5 bases and the J gene end by 3 bases; junction bases not matched to a gene: 1. The CDR3 contains 13 residues.

There are a few counts of this clonotype. V usage is TRBV20-1 and J usage is TRBJ2-7, with 8 nucleotides matching TRBD1. The CDR3 is 14 amino acids. Germline V lookup: CDR1 DFQATT, CDR2 SNEGSKA (reference sequence). V lost 5 bases and J lost 3; bases outside the gene matches: 9. For the CDR3, the DNA is TGCAGTGCTCGAGGGGACAGGATTGGCTACGAGCAGTACTTC. It codes for CSARGDRIGYEQYF.

This chain links TRBV3-1 with TRBJ1-1, with a weak D call TRBD1 (5 bases). Germline CDR1 LGHDT, CDR2 YNNKEL (reference sequence). Trimming cost V 4 bases and J 0 bases, with 15 bases left between them. The CDR3 spans 16 residues. This CDR3 is CASSPLGGGLNTEAFF. CDR3 DNA: TGTGCCAGCAGCCCGTTGGGGGGAGGATTGAACACTGAAGCTTTCTTT.

The rearrangement uses TRBV7-9 and TRBJ2-2, with 11 bases identical to TRBD2. CDR3 length: 17 amino acids. Germline values: CDR1 SEHNR, CDR2 FQNEAQ (reference sequence). V trimming: 4 bases; J trimming: 8 bases; junction bases outside the gene matches: 12. In DNA form, the CDR3 reads TGTGCCAGCAGCTCCTCTCCAGTGACTAGCGGGGTAGGGGAGCTGTTTTTT. This gives the protein CASSSSPVTSGVGELFF.

The gene calls are TRBV6-2 or TRBV6-3 and TRBJ1-5; D unclear. Per the germline V gene, CDR1 is MNHEY and CDR2 is SVGEGT. The CDR3 totals 16 residues. Trimming stripped 8 bases from V and 1 base from J, with 18 bases between. The CDR3 region is CASHRNPAISNQPQHF. As DNA, the CDR3 is TGTGCCAGCCACCGGAATCCAGCAATAAGCAATCAGCCCCAGCATTTT.

This chain uses TRBV6-1 with TRBJ1-5; 7 bases match TRBD1. The germline V gene encodes CDR1 MNHNS and CDR2 SASEGT. The CDR3 has 18 amino acids. V shed 2 bases and J 1 base; nucleotides not matched to a gene: 11. The CDR3 region is CASSESRRGRSSNQPQHF. For the CDR3, the DNA is TGTGCCAGCAGTGAAAGCAGGAGGGGGCGATCCAGCAATCAGCCCCAGCATTTT.

This clonotype has at least ten counts. The chain combines TRBV27 with TRBJ2-7; D uncertain. V was trimmed by 8 bases and J by 0 bases, leaving 14 bases between them. From germline, CDR1 is MNHEY and CDR2 SMNVEV (reference sequence). The CDR3 has 14 residues. The CDR3 DNA reads as TGTGCCAGCGGATACGGACGGTACTCCTACGAGCAGTACTTC. As protein: CASGYGRYSYEQYF.

This clonotype was seen at least ten times. V gene TRBV20-1 combines with J gene TRBJ1-1; D uncertain. Germline V gene sequence: CDR1 DFQATT, CDR2 SNEGSKA (reference sequence). The CDR3 covers 12 residues. Between the trimmed V and J ends, which lost 6 bases and 11 bases, there was a span of 19 bases. DNA for the CDR3: TGCAGTGCCACTGCGGCTACTCTACGGGCTTTCTTT. Encoded protein: CSATAATLRAFF.

The rearrangement joins TRBV14 to TRBJ2-5; 7 bases fit TRBD2. Trimming removed 2 bases from V and 3 bases from J; junction bases left unmatched: 15. This CDR3 comprises 18 residues. CDR1 and CDR2 (germline): SGHDN, FVKESK. CDR3 coding DNA: TGTGCCAGCAGCCAACCCTACAGCGGGGCGGCGGACGAAGAGACCCAGTACTTC. Amino acid sequence: CASSQPYSGAADEETQYF.

The genes are TRBV20-1 and TRBJ2-3, with TRBD2 matching over 9 bases. CDR1 and CDR2 (germline): DFQATT, SNEGSKA (reference sequence). With V trimmed by 3 bases and J by 6 bases, 7 bases remained unmatched. CDR3 length: 14 amino acids. CDR3 loop: CSASQGGRGDTQYF. The CDR3 nucleotides read TGCAGTGCTAGTCAGGGCGGGAGGGGTGATACGCAGTATTTT.

Only a few counts were recorded for this clonotype. This chain joins TRBV9 and TRBJ1-1, with 7 bases lining up with TRBD1. V shed 4 bases and J 7 bases; nucleotides not matched to a gene: 10. The germline V gene encodes CDR1 SGDLS and CDR2 YYNGEE. This CDR3 is 14 amino acids long. The CDR3 reads CASSPGTASFEAFF. The CDR3 nucleotides are TGTGCCAGCAGCCCCGGGACAGCTTCTTTTGAAGCTTTCTTT.

This clonotype was seen many times. The rearrangement uses TRBV28 and TRBJ2-1; no definite D call. The length of the CDR3 is 17 residues. The V end lost 5 bases, the J end lost 0 bases, and 17 bases lay between the germline ends. Germline loops: CDR1 MDHEN, CDR2 SYDVKM. The CDR3 DNA reads TGTGCCAGCAGTCGCGCCTCCGGGCTGAGCTCCTACAATGAGCAGTTCTTC. The encoded protein is CASSRASGLSSYNEQFF.

This clonotype was picked up many times. J is TRBJ1-6 and V is TRBV28; tentative D call: TRBD1 (6 bases). The CDR3 is made up of 17 amino acids. Deletions cut 5 bases from V and 9 bases from J, with 23 bases between. Germline CDR1 MDHEN, CDR2 SYDVKM. In nucleotides, the CDR3 is TGTGCCAGCAGTCTGACAGGCGTCCCGTCCGGTAGTTCACCCCTCCACTTT. As protein: CASSLTGVPSGSSPLHF.

The sample holds many counts of this clonotype. It is unclear where the CDR3 begins or ends on the DNA, so no DNA is shown, and the CDR3 is as TCRdb lists it. This rearrangement joins TRBV3-1 to TRBJ2-5; the D call TRBD1 from the table was never checked on the DNA. The CDR3 numbers 15 amino acids, ends counted. CDR1 is LGHDT and CDR2 is YNNKEL in the germline V gene (reference sequence). The CDR3 loop reads CASTDFRGMGETQYF.

The table lists this clonotype with a few counts. V gene TRBV5-1 combines with J gene TRBJ1-5; weak D call: TRBD1 (6 bases). The ends were cut back, 0 bases at V and 8 bases at J, with 12 bases in the middle. The CDR3 consists of 14 residues. Germline V gene data show CDR1 as SGHRS and CDR2 as YFSETQ. The CDR3 DNA reads TGCGCCAGCAGCTTGGACAGGGAGTTAGAGCCCCAGCATTTT. It translates to CASSLDRELEPQHF.

This clonotype was counted only a few times. This sequence joins TRBV19 and TRBJ2-7; no firm D call. From germline, CDR1 is LNHDA and CDR2 SQIVND (reference sequence). V was cut by 0 bases and J by 2 bases, with 11 bases left in between. The CDR3 is 15 amino acids. CDR3 nucleotide sequence: TGTGCCAGTAGTATAGATCGTCGCGTAACCTACGAGCAGTACTTC. It encodes CASSIDRRVTYEQYF.

This chain uses TRBV7-2 with TRBJ1-2, with D possibly TRBD1 on 5 matching bases. The germline gives CDR1 SGHTA, CDR2 FQGNSA. The CDR3 is made up of 14 amino acids. Trimming took off 5 bases at V and 8 bases at J, with 18 bases between the two ends. The CDR3 here is CASSPLGLGDGYTF. CDR3 coding DNA: TGTGCCAGCAGCCCCCTGGGGCTGGGGGACGGCTACACCTTC.

The rearrangement links TRBV24-1 to TRBJ2-1, with 10 positions matching TRBD2. Germline lookup yields CDR1 KGHDR and CDR2 SFDVKD. The V segment lost 2 bases and the J segment 9 bases; nucleotides outside the gene matches: 6. The CDR3 loop spans 15 amino acids. Here the CDR3 reads CATSDSLAGVGEQFF. CDR3 nucleotides: TGTGCCACCAGTGATTCCCTAGCGGGAGTTGGTGAGCAGTTCTTC.

Ten or more counts support this clonotype. The chain uses TRBV28 and TRBJ1-2, with TRBD1 as a possible D gene (6 bases). The CDR3 has 15 residues. Germline V CDR1 and CDR2: MDHEN, SYDVKM. Between the trimmed V and J ends, which lost 4 bases and 2 bases, there was a span of 14 bases. The CDR3 DNA follows: TGTGCCAGCAGTTCCCTTGGAGGGGGGAACTATGGCTACACCTTC. Amino acids: CASSSLGGGNYGYTF.

This clonotype was counted ten times or more. This sequence joins TRBV29-1 and TRBJ1-2, with D unclear. Germline lookup yields CDR1 SQVTM and CDR2 ANQGSEA. The CDR3 extends over 12 amino acids. Trimming cost V 4 bases and J 3 bases, with 9 bases left between them. This chain's CDR3 is CSVGREDYGYTF. In DNA, the CDR3 is TGCAGCGTTGGCCGGGAGGACTATGGCTACACCTTC.

In its sample, this clonotype was seen a few times. The V and J genes are TRBV7-9 and TRBJ1-2; D uncertain. Germline CDR1 reads SEHNR; CDR2 reads FQNEAQ (reference sequence). CDR3 length equals 13 residues. V was shortened by 4 bases and J by 4 bases, with 10 bases between the two germline ends. The CDR3 DNA reads as TGTGCCAGCAGCTATAGGAGTTCCTATGGCTACACCTTC. It encodes CASSYRSSYGYTF.

The chain uses TRBV11-2 and TRBJ2-7; no clear D. Trimming removed 0 bases at V and 5 bases at J, with 14 bases between. The CDR3 is made up of 15 amino acids. Germline CDR1 SGHAT, CDR2 FQNNGV. CDR3 in DNA: TGTGCCAGCAGCTTAGAGTATGGGCTAGTCCACGAGCAGTACTTC. This sequence encodes CASSLEYGLVHEQYF.

The genes are TRBV20-1 and TRBJ2-2; no firm D call. The CDR3 runs to 13 residues. CDR1 DFQATT and CDR2 SNEGSKA come from the germline V gene (reference sequence). V shed 5 bases and J shed 2 bases, with 9 bases lying between them. CDR3 protein: CSAVNTNTGELFF. The DNA for the CDR3 is TGCAGTGCTGTCAACACTAACACCGGGGAGCTGTTTTTT.

The table lists this clonotype with many counts. The chain carries TRBV11-2 and TRBJ2-5; unclear D gene. CDR1 and CDR2 from the germline V gene are SGHAT and FQNNGV. This CDR3 spans 18 amino acids. V was shortened by 1 base and J by 1 base, with 19 bases between the two germline ends. In DNA, the CDR3 is TGTGCCAGCAGCTTAGTTGCGTGGCAGTCCAGATCCCAAGAGACCCAGTACTTC. This gives the protein CASSLVAWQSRSQETQYF.